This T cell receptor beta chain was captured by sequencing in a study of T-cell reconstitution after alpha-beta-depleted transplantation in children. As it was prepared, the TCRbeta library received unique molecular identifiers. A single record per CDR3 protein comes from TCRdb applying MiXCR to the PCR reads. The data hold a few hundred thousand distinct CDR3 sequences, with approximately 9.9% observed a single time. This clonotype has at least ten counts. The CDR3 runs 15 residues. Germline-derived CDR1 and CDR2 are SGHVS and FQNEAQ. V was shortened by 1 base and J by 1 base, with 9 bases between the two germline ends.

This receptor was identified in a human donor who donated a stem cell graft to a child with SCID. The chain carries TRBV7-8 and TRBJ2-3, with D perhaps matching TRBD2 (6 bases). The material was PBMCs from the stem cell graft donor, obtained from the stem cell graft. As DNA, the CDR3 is TGTGCCAGCAGCTTAGGGGGGGAGGGCACAGATACGCAGTATTTT. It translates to CASSLGGEGTDTQYF.